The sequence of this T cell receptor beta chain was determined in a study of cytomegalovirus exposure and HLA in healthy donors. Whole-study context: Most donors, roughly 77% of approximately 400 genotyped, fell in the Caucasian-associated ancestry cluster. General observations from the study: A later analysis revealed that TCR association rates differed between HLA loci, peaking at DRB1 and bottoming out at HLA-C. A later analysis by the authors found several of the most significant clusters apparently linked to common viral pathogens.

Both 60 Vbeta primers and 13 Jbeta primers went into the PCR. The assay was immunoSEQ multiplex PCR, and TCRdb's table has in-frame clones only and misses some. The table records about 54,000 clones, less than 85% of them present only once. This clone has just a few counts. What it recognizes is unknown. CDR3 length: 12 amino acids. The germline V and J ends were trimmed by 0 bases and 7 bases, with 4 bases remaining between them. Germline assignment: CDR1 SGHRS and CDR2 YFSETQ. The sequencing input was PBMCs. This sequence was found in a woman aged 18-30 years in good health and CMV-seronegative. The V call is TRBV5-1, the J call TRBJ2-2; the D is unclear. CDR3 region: CASSLGYGELFF. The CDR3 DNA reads TGCGCCAGCAGCTTGGGCTACGGGGAGCTGTTTTTT. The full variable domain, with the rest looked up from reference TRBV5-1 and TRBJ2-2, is KAGVTQTPRYLIKTRGQQVTLSCSPISGHRSVSWYQQTPGQGLQFLFEYFSETQRNKGNFPGRFSGRQFSNSRSEMNVSTLELGDSALYLCASSLGYGELFFGEGSRLTVL.